This passage covers 3 T cell receptor beta chains from one sample sequenced in a study of T cells in Graves' hyperthyroidism and ophthalmopathy. RNA transcripts were the template for amplifying TCR beta CDR3 regions. HTBI primers drove first-round RT-PCR of the TCR CDR3. TCRdb used MiXCR to reprocess the multiplex PCR reads, holding one entry per CDR3 protein. This sample has more than 300,000 distinct CDR3 sequences, with 14% found just once. Sequencing was performed on blood. The receptors come from a woman under 40 with Graves' ophthalmopathy.

This clonotype was seen repeatedly, ten times or more. V and J are TRBV20-1 and TRBJ2-1; the D gene could be TRBD1 or TRBD2 (6 bases each). This CDR3 is 12 amino acids long. The ends were cut back, 6 bases at V and 8 bases at J, with 14 bases in the middle. CDR1 is DFQATT and CDR2 is SNEGSKA in the germline V gene (reference sequence). DNA for the CDR3: TGCAGTGCCAAAGCAGGGGAGGATGAGCAGTTCTTC. This sequence encodes CSAKAGEDEQFF.

This clonotype has ten or more counts. The chain links TRBV11-2 to TRBJ2-1, with TRBD2 matching over 11 bases. V trimming: 5 bases; J trimming: 4 bases; junction bases outside the gene matches: 19. The CDR3 is 20 amino acids. Per germline, CDR1 SGHAT and CDR2 FQNNGV. The CDR3 sequence is CASSHYRQIVSGGDYNEQFF. The CDR3 DNA follows: TGTGCCAGCAGCCACTATCGACAAATCGTTAGCGGGGGGGATTACAATGAGCAGTTCTTC.

This clonotype was counted a few times. This chain uses TRBV10-3 with TRBJ2-1; D gene ambiguous. This CDR3 contains 12 residues. CDR1 ENHRY and CDR2 SYGVKD come from the germline V gene. Between the trimmed V and J ends, which lost 2 bases and 5 bases, there was a span of 4 bases. The CDR3 DNA follows: TGTGCCATCAGTGAGAGTAACAATGAGCAGTTCTTC. This encodes CAISESNNEQFF.